The 27 T cell receptor beta chains below come from one sample, sequenced in a study of type 1 regulatory T cells. For these TCRs, the target antigens are not known. TCRdb redid the calling of the reads with MiXCR, one entry per CDR3 protein. The sample contains around 62,000 distinct CDR3 sequences, roughly three fifths of which appear only once. Material: cultured T cells, either the whole culture or a sorted T cell fraction (not recorded which). Subset described: Tr1-enriched cell product generated in vitro against host alloantigens. Receptors were obtained from a human donor in good health.

The chain uses TRBV20-1 and TRBJ2-7; D may correspond to TRBD1 or TRBD2 (5 bases each). In germline, CDR1 is DFQATT, CDR2 SNEGSKA (reference sequence). V lost 4 bases, J lost 0 bases, and 13 bases lay in between. The CDR3 spans 14 residues. CDR3 bases: TGCAGTGCTATTCCCGGGACCACCTCCTACGAGCAGTACTTC. Its protein is CSAIPGTTSYEQYF.

The chain has TRBV7-2 and TRBJ2-1; weak D call: TRBD1 (6 bases). This CDR3 spans 14 amino acids. Germline loops: CDR1 SGHTA, CDR2 FQGNSA. V lost 5 bases and J lost 4, with 12 bases in between. The CDR3 bases are TGTGCCAGCAGCGAACTGAGGGGGTACAATGAGCAGTTCTTC. Protein: CASSELRGYNEQFF. Full variable domain (remainder filled in from reference TRBV7-2 and TRBJ2-1): GAGVSQSPSNKVTEKGKDVELRCDPISGHTALYWYRQSLGQGLEFLIYFQGNSAPDKSGLPSDRFSAERTGGSVSTLTIQRTQQEDSAVYLCASSELRGYNEQFFGPGTRLTVL.

This clonotype showed up just a few times. The rearrangement uses TRBV20-1 and TRBJ2-5; 10 bases line up with TRBD2. The CDR3 is made up of 14 amino acids. The trim removed 5 bases at V and 0 bases at J, leaving 3 bases unmatched. Germline lookup yields CDR1 DFQATT and CDR2 SNEGSKA (reference sequence). This CDR3 reads CSAAGTSDQETQYF. CDR3 sequence (DNA): TGCAGTGCTGCCGGGACTAGCGACCAAGAGACCCAGTACTTC.

The J gene is TRBJ2-7, the V gene TRBV6-5; 7 bases match TRBD2. The CDR3 consists of 13 residues. V shed 5 bases, J shed 7 bases, and the junction held 8 bases outside the gene matches. Looked up from germline, CDR1 is MNHEY and CDR2 is SVGAGI. CDR3 nucleotide sequence: TGTGCCAGCAGTAAGACGACAGCGGGGGAGCAGTACTTC. Encoded protein: CASSKTTAGEQYF.

The V call is TRBV7-2, the J call TRBJ2-7; weak D call: TRBD2 (5 bases). Trimming left V 1 base short and J 4 bases short, with 14 bases between. There are 15 residues in the CDR3. Germline V CDR1 and CDR2: SGHTA, FQGNSA. This CDR3 reads CASSLDRGSEYEQYF. The CDR3 nucleotides read TGTGCCAGCAGCTTAGACCGGGGAAGTGAGTACGAGCAGTACTTC.

This rearrangement joins TRBV20-1 to TRBJ2-7, with TRBD2 identical over 7 bases. CDR1 DFQATT and CDR2 SNEGSKA come from the germline V gene (reference sequence). The junction had 7 bases not matched to a gene; V was cut back by 5 bases and J by 3 bases. CDR3 length: 13 residues. CDR3 DNA: TGCAGTGCTCCCTTTAGCGGGCTCTACGAGCAGTACTTC. It encodes CSAPFSGLYEQYF.

In DNA, the CDR3 is TGCAGCGTAGGCTCCGGGACGAGCAATGAGCAGTTCTTC. Encoded protein: CSVGSGTSNEQFF. The chain joins TRBV29-1 to TRBJ2-1; D may correspond to TRBD1 or TRBD2 (5 bases each). In germline, CDR1 is SQVTM, CDR2 ANQGSEA. Trimming removed 6 bases at V and 6 bases at J, with 15 bases between. The CDR3 is made up of 13 amino acids.

The rearrangement links TRBV19 to TRBJ2-1; TRBD2 matches at 7 bases. Germline CDR1 and CDR2: LNHDA and SQIVND (reference sequence). The V gene end was trimmed by 7 bases and the J gene end by 3 bases; junction bases not matched to a gene: 15. The CDR3 runs 17 residues. The CDR3 DNA reads as TGTGCCAGTAAGAGGGTAGCGGGCCCAATTCGCTACAATGAGCAGTTCTTC. It specifies CASKRVAGPIRYNEQFF.

The rearrangement joins TRBV28 to TRBJ2-5, with 8 bases identical to TRBD1. CDR3 length: 15 amino acids. Germline trimming cut 6 bases from V and 1 base from J; bases unmatched to any gene: 7. Germline-derived CDR1 and CDR2 are MDHEN and SYDVKM. The CDR3, as DNA: TGTGCCAGCAGCTCCCAACAGGGGGTCCAAGAGACCCAGTACTTC. Its protein is CASSSQQGVQETQYF.

The chain employs TRBV24-1 and TRBJ2-2; the D is unclear. Trimming took 3 bases from V and 4 from J, leaving 2 bases between them. Looked up from germline, CDR1 is KGHDR and CDR2 is SFDVKD. The CDR3 covers 12 residues. CDR3 in DNA: TGTGCCACCAGTGATCCCACCGGGGAGCTGTTTTTT. This sequence encodes CATSDPTGELFF.

The CDR3 loop reads CASSPRPTAGALGTQYF. In DNA form, the CDR3 reads TGTGCCAGCAGCCCACGACCGACGGCAGGGGCTCTCGGGACCCAGTACTTC. The V and J genes are TRBV27 and TRBJ2-5; D is perhaps TRBD1 (6 bases). The CDR3 extends over 17 amino acids. Germline V lookup: CDR1 MNHEY, CDR2 SMNVEV (reference sequence). The V end lost 6 bases, the J end lost 7 bases, and 27 bases lay between the germline ends.

This rearrangement joins TRBV5-1 to TRBJ1-1, with D possibly matching TRBD1 (5 bases). V lost 0 bases, J lost 1 base, and 16 bases lay in between. Germline CDR1 reads SGHRS; CDR2 reads YFSETQ. The CDR3 has 17 residues. The CDR3 is CASSLGEGVGGNTEAFF. Written as DNA, the CDR3 is TGCGCCAGCAGCTTGGGGGAAGGTGTGGGGGGGAACACTGAAGCTTTCTTT.

The chain joins TRBV12-3 or TRBV12-4 to TRBJ1-6, with no clear D. Trimming left V 1 base short and J 9 bases short, with 10 bases between. The CDR3 is made up of 14 amino acids. The DNA of the CDR3 is TGTGCCAGCAGTTTAGGAGGGAGTGGTTCACCCCTCCACTTT. Translated: CASSLGGSGSPLHF.

This chain connects TRBV5-1 to TRBJ2-2; D call uncertain. There are 13 residues in the CDR3. Per the germline V gene, CDR1 is SGHRS and CDR2 is YFSETQ. Trimming shortened V by 4 bases and J by 4 bases, and 8 bases separated the two germline ends. The CDR3 DNA is TGCGCCAGCAGCCCGGCCGTCACCGGGGAGCTGTTTTTT. This gives the protein CASSPAVTGELFF.

This clonotype has just a few counts. V usage is TRBV29-1 and J usage is TRBJ2-2; 7 positions agree with TRBD2. V was clipped by 5 bases and J by 8 bases; unmatched bases: 8. This CDR3 has 13 amino acids. CDR1 SQVTM and CDR2 ANQGSEA come from the germline V gene. The CDR3 DNA sequence: TGCAGCGTTTCCTCGACTAGCAGGGGGGAGCTGTTTTTT. It codes for CSVSSTSRGELFF.

The chain is built from TRBV5-1 and TRBJ2-5, with D perhaps matching TRBD1 or TRBD2 (5 bases each). This CDR3 spans 17 amino acids. V lost 4 bases to trimming and J lost 2 bases, with 21 bases between them. Looked up from germline, CDR1 is SGHRS and CDR2 is YFSETQ. Here the CDR3 reads CASSLPRGSGLQETQYF. In nucleotides, the CDR3 is TGCGCCAGCAGCCTACCCCGGGGCAGCGGCCTACAAGAGACCCAGTACTTC.

The CDR3 loop is CASSGGTGQETQYF. The CDR3 nucleotides read TGTGCCAGCAGTGGAGGGACAGGGCAGGAGACCCAGTACTTC. This chain links TRBV2 with TRBJ2-5, with 9 bases fitting TRBD1. Germline CDR1 and CDR2: SNHLY and FYNNEI. The CDR3 sequence is 14 residues long. Losses at the gene ends were 4 bases for V and 5 bases for J; bases not matched to a gene: 5.

The rearrangement uses TRBV5-6 and TRBJ2-3; 10 nucleotides line up with TRBD1. J lost 5 bases, V lost 3 bases, and 0 bases had no gene match. The CDR3 is 13 amino acids. The germline V gene encodes CDR1 SGHDT and CDR2 YYEEEE. The CDR3 DNA sequence: TGTGCCAGCAGCTGGGACAGGGGAGATACGCAGTATTTT. This sequence encodes CASSWDRGDTQYF.

Notes on this clonotype: One end of the junction varies from germline; a read error may be responsible. The chain joins TRBV7-8 to TRBJ2-1; maybe TRBD2 (6 bases). Looked up from germline, CDR1 is SGHVS and CDR2 is FQNEAQ. The CDR3 spans 15 residues. CDR3: CASRSSGGATNGQFF. The CDR3 bases are TGTGCCAGCAGGTCATCGGGCGGGGCTACGAATGGGCAGTTCTTC.

The chain uses TRBV6-6 and TRBJ2-3; D may be TRBD1 (6 bases). With 5 bases removed from V and 4 bases from J, the gap between germline ends came to 10 bases. Germline CDR1 and CDR2: MNHNY and SVGAGI (reference sequence). This CDR3 is 13 amino acids long. CDR3 in amino acids: CASSPGQSDTQYF. As DNA, the CDR3 is TGTGCCAGCAGTCCGGGACAATCAGATACGCAGTATTTT.

The CDR3 DNA reads as TGTGCCAGCAGCTTCACTAAGGCGGGAAATGAAAAACTGTTTTTT. This translates into CASSFTKAGNEKLFF. The chain employs TRBV7-2 and TRBJ1-4, with D unclear. The CDR3 totals 15 residues. V gave up 3 bases and J gave up 5 bases, with 13 bases separating them. Per the germline V gene, CDR1 is SGHTA and CDR2 is FQGNSA.

This rearrangement joins TRBV7-8 to TRBJ2-7; 12 positions agree with TRBD2. J lost 0 bases, V lost 5 bases, and 5 bases had no gene match. There are 16 residues in the CDR3. Per germline, CDR1 SGHVS and CDR2 FQNEAQ. The CDR3 protein is CASSAGLAGPSYEQYF. The CDR3 region has the DNA TGTGCCAGCAGCGCAGGACTAGCGGGACCCTCCTACGAGCAGTACTTC.

V is TRBV10-3 and J is TRBJ2-1, with 7 positions matching TRBD2. The J segment lost 0 bases and the V segment lost 6 bases, leaving 5 bases of the junction unmatched. Germline loops: CDR1 ENHRY, CDR2 SYGVKD. The CDR3 is 15 amino acids. The CDR3: CAIRGGGGSYNEQFF. The CDR3 DNA follows: TGTGCCATCAGGGGCGGGGGAGGCTCCTACAATGAGCAGTTCTTC.

The V call is TRBV5-1, the J call TRBJ2-5; 10 nucleotides match TRBD2. Germline-derived CDR1 and CDR2 are SGHRS and YFSETQ. CDR3 length equals 17 residues. Germline trimming cut 3 bases from V and 4 bases from J; bases unmatched to any gene: 12. DNA of the CDR3: TGCGCCAGCAGCTCCGGTTTTGGACTAGCGGTAACAGAGACCCAGTACTTC. Protein sequence: CASSSGFGLAVTETQYF.

The rearrangement links TRBV20-1 to TRBJ2-1; D unresolved. V lost 7 bases and J 3 bases, leaving 7 bases between the germline ends. The CDR3 spans 11 residues. From germline, CDR1 is DFQATT and CDR2 SNEGSKA (reference sequence). CDR3 residues: CSVGGYNEQFF. CDR3 sequence (DNA): TGCAGTGTAGGCGGCTACAATGAGCAGTTCTTC.

There are many counts of this clonotype. The rearrangement uses TRBV29-1 and TRBJ2-2, with 7 bases identical to TRBD1. CDR3 size: 14 residues. CDR1 SQVTM and CDR2 ANQGSEA come from the germline V gene. V was clipped by 7 bases and J by 6 bases; unmatched bases: 11. CDR3 residues: CSATGVVGPGELFF. CDR3 DNA: TGCAGCGCCACAGGGGTGGTGGGTCCCGGGGAGCTGTTTTTT.

This chain uses TRBV20-1 with TRBJ2-1, with no clear D. Looked up from germline, CDR1 is DFQATT and CDR2 is SNEGSKA (reference sequence). V lost 6 bases to trimming and J lost 4 bases, with 4 bases between them. This CDR3 is built from 10 residues. DNA of the CDR3: TGCAGTGCCACATACAATGAGCAGTTCTTC. Its protein product is CSATYNEQFF.